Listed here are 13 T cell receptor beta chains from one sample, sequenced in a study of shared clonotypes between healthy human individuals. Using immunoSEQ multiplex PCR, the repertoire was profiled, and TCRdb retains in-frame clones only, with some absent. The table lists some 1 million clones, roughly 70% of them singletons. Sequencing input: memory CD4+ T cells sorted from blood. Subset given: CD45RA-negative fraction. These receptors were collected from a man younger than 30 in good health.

As DNA, the CDR3 is TGTGCTAGTGGTTTGGTACAGGCGGGGGCAAACACCGGGGAGCTGTTTTTT. Protein product: CASGLVQAGANTGELFF. The V gene is TRBV12-5, the J gene TRBJ2-2, with D perhaps TRBD2 (7 bases). Trimming took 0 bases from V and 2 from J, leaving 13 bases between them. This CDR3 is built from 17 residues. Germline V gene lookup returns CDR1 LGHNT and CDR2 FRNRAP.

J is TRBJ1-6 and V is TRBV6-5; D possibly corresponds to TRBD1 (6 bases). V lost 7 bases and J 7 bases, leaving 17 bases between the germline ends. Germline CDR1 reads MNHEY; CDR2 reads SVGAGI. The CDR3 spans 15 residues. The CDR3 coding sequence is TGTGCCAGCAACGACGGGGGCGCAGGGAATTCACCCCTCCACTTT. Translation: CASNDGGAGNSPLHF.

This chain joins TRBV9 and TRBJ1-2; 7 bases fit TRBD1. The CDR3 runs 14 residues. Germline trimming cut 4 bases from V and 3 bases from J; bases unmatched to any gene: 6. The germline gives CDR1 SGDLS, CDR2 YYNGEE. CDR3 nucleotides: TGTGCCAGCAGCCCGAGGGACAGTTACTATGGCTACACCTTC. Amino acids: CASSPRDSYYGYTF.

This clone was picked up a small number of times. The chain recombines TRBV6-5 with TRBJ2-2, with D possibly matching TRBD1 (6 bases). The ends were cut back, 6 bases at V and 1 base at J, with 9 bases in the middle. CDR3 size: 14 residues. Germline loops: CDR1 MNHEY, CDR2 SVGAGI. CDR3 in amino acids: CASRDRRNTGELFF. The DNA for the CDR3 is TGTGCCAGCAGAGACAGGCGGAACACCGGGGAGCTGTTTTTT.

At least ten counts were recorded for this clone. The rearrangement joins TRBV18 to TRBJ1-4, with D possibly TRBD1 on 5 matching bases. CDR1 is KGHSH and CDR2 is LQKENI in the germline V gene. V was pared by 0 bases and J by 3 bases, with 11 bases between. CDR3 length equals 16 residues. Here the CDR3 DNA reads TGTGCCAGCTCACCACCGGGGGATTGGCCTAATGAAAAACTGTTTTTT. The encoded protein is CASSPPGDWPNEKLFF. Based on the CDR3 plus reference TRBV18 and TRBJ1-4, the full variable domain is NAGVMQNPRHLVRRRGQEARLRCSPMKGHSHVYWYRQLPEEGLKFMVYLQKENIIDESGMPKERFSAEFPKEGPSILRIQQVVRGDSAAYFCASSPPGDWPNEKLFFGSGTQLSVL.

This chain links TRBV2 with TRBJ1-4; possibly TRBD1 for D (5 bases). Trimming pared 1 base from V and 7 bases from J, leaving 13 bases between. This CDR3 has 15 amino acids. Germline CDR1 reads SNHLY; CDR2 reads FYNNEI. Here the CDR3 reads CASSEEAQRGEKLFF. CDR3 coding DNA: TGTGCCAGCAGTGAAGAGGCCCAGAGGGGTGAAAAACTGTTTTTT.

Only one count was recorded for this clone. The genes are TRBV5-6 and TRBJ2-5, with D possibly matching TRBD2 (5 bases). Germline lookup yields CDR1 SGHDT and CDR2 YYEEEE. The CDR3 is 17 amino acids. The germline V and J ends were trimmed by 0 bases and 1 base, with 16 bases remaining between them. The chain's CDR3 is CASSLVRRLGSQETQYF. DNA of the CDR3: TGTGCCAGCAGCTTGGTTCGACGTTTGGGGAGCCAAGAGACCCAGTACTTC.

CDR3 loop: CALTAYRGGEQYF. The CDR3 DNA sequence: TGTGCCTTAACGGCTTACAGGGGTGGAGAGCAGTACTTC. The rearrangement links TRBV30 to TRBJ2-7; 7 bases are shared with TRBD1. The CDR3 length is 13 residues. Trimming removed 7 bases from V and 7 bases from J; junction bases left unmatched: 13. Per germline, CDR1 GTSNPN and CDR2 SVGIG (reference sequence).

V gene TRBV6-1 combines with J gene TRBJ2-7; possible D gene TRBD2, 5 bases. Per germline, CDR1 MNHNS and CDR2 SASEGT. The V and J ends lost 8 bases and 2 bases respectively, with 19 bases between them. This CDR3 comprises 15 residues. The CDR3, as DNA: TGTGCCAGCCGAAGTTTCGGGGTCTATACCTACGAGCAGTACTTC. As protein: CASRSFGVYTYEQYF.

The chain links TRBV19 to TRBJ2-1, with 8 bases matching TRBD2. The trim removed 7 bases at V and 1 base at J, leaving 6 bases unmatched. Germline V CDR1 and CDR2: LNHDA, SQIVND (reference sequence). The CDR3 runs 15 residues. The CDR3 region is CASTQAGDSYNEQFF. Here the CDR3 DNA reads TGTGCCAGTACCCAAGCGGGAGATTCCTACAATGAGCAGTTCTTC. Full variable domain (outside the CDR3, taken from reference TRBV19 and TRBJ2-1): DGGITQSPKYLFRKEGQNVTLSCEQNLNHDAMYWYRQDPGQGLRLIYYSQIVNDFQKGDIAEGYSVSREKKESFPLTVTSAQKNPTAFYLCASTQAGDSYNEQFFGPGTRLTVL.

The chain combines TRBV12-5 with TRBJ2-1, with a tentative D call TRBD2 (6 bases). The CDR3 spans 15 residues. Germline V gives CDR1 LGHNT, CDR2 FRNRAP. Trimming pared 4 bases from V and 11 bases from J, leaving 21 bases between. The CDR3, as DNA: TGTGCTAGTGGTTCATTAGCGGAAGCCTACCACCAGCAGTTCTTC. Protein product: CASGSLAEAYHQQFF.

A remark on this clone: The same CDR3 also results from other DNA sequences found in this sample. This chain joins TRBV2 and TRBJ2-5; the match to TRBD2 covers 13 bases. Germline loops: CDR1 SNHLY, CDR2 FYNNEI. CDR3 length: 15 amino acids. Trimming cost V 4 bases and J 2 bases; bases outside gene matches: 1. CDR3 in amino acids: CASSVLAGGQETQYF. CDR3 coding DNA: TGTGCCAGCAGTGTACTAGCGGGGGGGCAAGAGACCCAGTACTTC.

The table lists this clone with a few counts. As DNA, the CDR3 is TGTGCCACCAGGACAGGGGAGGGCACTGAAGCTTTCTTT. The encoded protein is CATRTGEGTEAFF. The chain recombines TRBV30 with TRBJ1-1; 9 bases agree with TRBD1. CDR3 size: 13 residues. Losses at the gene ends were 8 bases for V and 4 bases for J; bases not matched to a gene: 8. Germline V gives CDR1 GTSNPN, CDR2 SVGIG (reference sequence).